The clone carrying this T cell receptor (beta chain) came up a few times. The antigen is not known. This sample was taken from a study of beta chain features in type 1 diabetes. Study-level findings and limits: The study found fewer insertions and more deletions at VDJ junctions in type 1 diabetes patients.

There are 14 residues in the CDR3. From germline, CDR1 is MGHRA and CDR2 YSYEKL. V gave up 8 bases and J gave up 0 bases, with 11 bases separating them. Of the isolated RNA, all was reverse transcribed, and so the sequenced material was expressed TCRB transcripts. Profiled with immunoSEQ multiplex PCR; TCRdb holds only in-frame clones, not every one. This sample has 90,000 to 110,000 clones, with under 40% found just once. The sample comprised stem cell memory CD4+ T cells from blood. The chain is built from TRBV4-1 and TRBJ2-1; D may be TRBD2 (6 bases). This TCR was recovered from a woman aged 18-30 years in good health. The CDR3 protein is CASRTAGSYNEQFF. The CDR3 DNA sequence: TGCGCCAGCCGAACAGCGGGCTCCTACAATGAGCAGTTCTTC.